The clone carrying this TCR beta chain came up many times. What it binds is unknown. This sample was included in a study of T cell repertoires in cytomegalovirus infection. Across the whole study: HLA-C-restricted CMV epitopes, recently identified, and well-studied HLA-B-restricted ones were used by the study.

Study-level findings and limits: Carriers of CMV and the relevant HLA type were discriminated by public TCR beta frequency. CMV-specific TCR beta clonotypes restricted by HLA-C dominated the ex vivo response.

TCRdb reanalysed the reads using MiXCR and keeps one entry per CDR3 protein. The sample includes 900,000 to 950,000 distinct CDR3 sequences, approximately 31% of them seen just once. Germline CDR1 is SGHNT and CDR2 is YYREEE (reference sequence). The germline V and J ends were trimmed by 4 bases and 2 bases, with 20 bases remaining between them. The CDR3 length is 17 residues. The sequencing used cultured CD8+ T cells from PBMCs, collected from culture after CMV antigen stimulation. This sequence originates from a human donor in good health (CMV status not recorded). Some clones in this sample may be carry-over from other donors' samples. The chain recombines TRBV5-4 with TRBJ2-3; TRBD2 might be the D (5 bases). The CDR3 here is CASSMARGQAVTDTQYF. For the CDR3, the DNA is TGTGCCAGCAGCATGGCCCGCGGGCAAGCCGTCACAGATACGCAGTATTTT.